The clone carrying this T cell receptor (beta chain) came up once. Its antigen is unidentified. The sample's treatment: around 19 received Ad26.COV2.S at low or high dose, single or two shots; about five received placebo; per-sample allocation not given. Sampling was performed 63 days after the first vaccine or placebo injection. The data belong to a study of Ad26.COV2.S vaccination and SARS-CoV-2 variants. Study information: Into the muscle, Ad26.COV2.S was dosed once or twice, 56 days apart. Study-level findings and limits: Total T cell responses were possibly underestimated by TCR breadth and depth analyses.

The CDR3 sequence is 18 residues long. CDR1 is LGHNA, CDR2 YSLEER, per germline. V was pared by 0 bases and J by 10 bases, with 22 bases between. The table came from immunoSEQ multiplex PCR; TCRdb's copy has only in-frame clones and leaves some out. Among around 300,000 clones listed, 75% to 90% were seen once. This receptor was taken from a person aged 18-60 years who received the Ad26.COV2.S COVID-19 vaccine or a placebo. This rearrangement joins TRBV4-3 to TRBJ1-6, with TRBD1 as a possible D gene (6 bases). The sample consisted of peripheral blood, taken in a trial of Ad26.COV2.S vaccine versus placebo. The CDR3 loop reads CASSQEGPRRGGQSPLHF. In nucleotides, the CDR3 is TGCGCCAGCAGCCAAGAGGGCCCCAGGAGAGGGGGGCAGTCACCCCTCCACTTT.